The clone carrying this T cell receptor (beta chain) was picked up a small number of times. Its antigen is currently unknown. This sample is drawn from a study of T-cell reconstitution after alpha-beta-depleted transplantation in children. As it was prepared, the TCRbeta library received unique molecular identifiers. TCRdb itself ran the PCR reads through MiXCR, one entry per CDR3 protein. The sample includes about 900,000 distinct CDR3 sequences, about 31% of them seen just once. CDR3 length: 17 amino acids. CDR1 and CDR2 (germline): LGHNA, YSLEER. Trimming at V came to 4 bases and at J to 8 bases, leaving 14 bases not matched to a gene. General study points: About two months after transplant, alpha-beta T cells reportedly came from several hundred expanded graft clones. T-cell numbers and diversity, one year after transplant, stemmed largely from T cells that were newly produced. Elevated TCRbeta diversity at day 60 was traced, in some patients, to surviving recipient T cells and thymic progenitors.

The chain is built from TRBV4-3 and TRBJ2-1, with 10 bases fitting TRBD1. This specimen consisted of PBMCs, mostly from graft donor cells, obtained 360 days after TCRalphabeta/CD19-depleted stem cell transplant. This receptor was taken from a boy less than two years old who had a stem cell transplant for SCID, so the T cells may come from the graft donor. The CDR3 DNA sequence: TGCGCCAGCAGCCCTCACCCACCGGACAGGGGGTCAGATGAGCAGTTCTTC. It specifies CASSPHPPDRGSDEQFF.